This T cell receptor beta chain was identified during a study of long-term antiretroviral therapy in people with HIV. Samples were assayed with immunoSEQ v3.0 at survey level. Clones were read by immunoSEQ multiplex PCR, and TCRdb kept only the in-frame ones, dropping some. The data hold about 29,000 clones, with around 96% observed a single time. The CDR3 covers 15 residues. Trimming removed 0 bases from V and 2 bases from J, with 11 bases in between. CDR1 and CDR2 from the germline V gene are LGHNA and YNFKEQ. The TCR originated in a man aged 25 to 40 with HIV. The sequences come from unsorted PBMCs, collected 5.3 years after starting antiretroviral therapy. The gene calls are TRBV4-2 and TRBJ2-7, with unresolved D. The CDR3 region is CASSQEGRQAYEQYF. CDR3 bases: TGTGCCAGCAGCCAAGAGGGCAGGCAAGCCTACGAGCAGTACTTC.